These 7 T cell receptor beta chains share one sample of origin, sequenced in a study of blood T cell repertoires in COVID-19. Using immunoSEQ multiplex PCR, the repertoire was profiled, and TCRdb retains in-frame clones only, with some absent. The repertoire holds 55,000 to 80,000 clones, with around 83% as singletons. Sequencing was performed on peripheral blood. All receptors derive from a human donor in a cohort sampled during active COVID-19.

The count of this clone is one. CDR3 nucleotides: TGTGCCATCAGTGACCGGACTAGCGGGGAAGGGAATACGCAGTATTTT. Translated: CAISDRTSGEGNTQYF. The V gene is TRBV10-3, the J gene TRBJ2-3; 12 bases match TRBD2. The CDR3 consists of 16 residues. Germline values: CDR1 ENHRY, CDR2 SYGVKD. Trimming took 3 bases from V and 7 from J; bases not matched to a gene: 8.

The CDR3 DNA reads TGTGCCAGCCAGAGCGGATCCTATGGCTACACCTTC. Translated: CASQSGSYGYTF. J is TRBJ1-2 and V is TRBV5-5; the D is unclear. The CDR3 covers 12 residues. Germline loops: CDR1 SGHKS, CDR2 YYEKEE (reference sequence). Trimming took off 7 bases at V and 4 bases at J, with 11 bases between the two ends.

The CDR3, as DNA: TGTGCCAGCAGCATGCGACAGGGAGAAGCTTTCTTT. Translated, it gives CASSMRQGEAFF. The chain links TRBV7-2 to TRBJ1-1, with 7 bases that match TRBD1. Germline V gene sequence: CDR1 SGHTA, CDR2 FQGNSA. Unmatched junction bases numbered 5, after V lost 5 bases and J lost 8 bases. The CDR3 sequence is 12 residues long.

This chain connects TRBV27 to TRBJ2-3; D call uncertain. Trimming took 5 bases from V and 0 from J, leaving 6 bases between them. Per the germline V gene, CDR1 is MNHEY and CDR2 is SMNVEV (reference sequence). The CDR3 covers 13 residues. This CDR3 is CASSPQSTDTQYF. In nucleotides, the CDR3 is TGTGCCAGCAGTCCCCAAAGCACAGATACGCAGTATTTT.

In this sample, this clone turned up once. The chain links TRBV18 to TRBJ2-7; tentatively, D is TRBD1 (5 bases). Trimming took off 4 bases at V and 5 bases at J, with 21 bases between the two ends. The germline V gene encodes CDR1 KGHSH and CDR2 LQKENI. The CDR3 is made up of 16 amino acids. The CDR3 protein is CASSRIPDIQWDEQYF. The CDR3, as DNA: TGTGCCAGCTCACGCATCCCGGACATCCAATGGGACGAGCAGTACTTC.

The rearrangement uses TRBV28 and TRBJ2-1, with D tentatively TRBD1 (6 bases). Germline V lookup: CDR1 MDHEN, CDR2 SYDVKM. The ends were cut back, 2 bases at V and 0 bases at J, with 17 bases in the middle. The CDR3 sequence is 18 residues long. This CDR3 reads CASSLIGQGTYSYNEQFF. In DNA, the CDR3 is TGTGCCAGCAGTTTAATAGGCCAGGGGACCTACTCCTACAATGAGCAGTTCTTC.

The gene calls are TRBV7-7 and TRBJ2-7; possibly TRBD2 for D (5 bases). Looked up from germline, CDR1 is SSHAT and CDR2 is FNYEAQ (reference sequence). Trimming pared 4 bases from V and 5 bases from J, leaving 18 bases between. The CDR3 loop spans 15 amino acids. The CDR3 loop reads CASSSSFDRGHEQYF. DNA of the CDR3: TGTGCCAGCAGCTCCTCGTTCGACCGGGGTCACGAGCAGTACTTC.